This T cell receptor beta chain is from a study of human T cells and chemical hapten exposure. RNA extraction used unfractionated whole blood as the source of total RNA. Individual cDNA molecules in this library carried unique molecular identifiers. Using its own MiXCR run on the reads, TCRdb lists one record per CDR3 protein. The sample includes more than 100,000 distinct CDR3 sequences, approximately 9.3% of them seen just once. Trimming took off 3 bases at V and 3 bases at J, with 8 bases between the two ends. The CDR3 runs 13 residues. Sequencing used whole blood. The TCR was taken from a human donor in good health. Some clones in this sample may be carry-over from other donors' samples. The V call is TRBV12-3 or TRBV12-4, the J call TRBJ2-5; unclear D gene. This CDR3 is CASSFDGEETQYF. The CDR3 coding sequence is TGTGCCAGCAGTTTCGACGGTGAAGAGACCCAGTACTTC.